This T cell receptor beta chain was sequenced in a study of identical twins. This clonotype has only a few counts. Antigen unknown. The CDR3 extends over 21 amino acids. Germline CDR1 is LGHDT and CDR2 is YNNKEL (reference sequence). Trimming pared 1 base from V and 0 bases from J, leaving 26 bases between. TCRdb reanalysed the 5' RACE reads using MiXCR and keeps one entry per CDR3 protein. The data contain about 340,000 distinct CDR3 sequences, 9% to 15% of them seen just once; the ten biggest clones take up around 6.9%. Findings of the study overall: Models predicted less out-of-frame TCR alpha sharing in monozygotic twins than was found. The study found excess low generation probability among twin-shared out-of-frame alpha sequences.

The same data also contributed to another study, on yellow fever vaccine responses in identical twins.

Sequencing was done on a sample of CD8+ T cells sorted from blood. The V gene is TRBV3-1, the J gene TRBJ2-3, with D perhaps matching TRBD2 (5 bases). The source is a young woman in good health. The CDR3 spells CASSQGSGKYPNTFSTDTQYF. CDR3 in DNA: TGTGCCAGCAGCCAAGGATCCGGGAAATACCCCAATACCTTTAGCACAGATACGCAGTATTTT.